This entry describes one T cell receptor beta chain. The data belong to a study of shared clonotypes between healthy human individuals. Study-wide background: Three plates were used per donor for CD4 naive, three for CD4 memory, two for CD8 naive and one for CD8 memory.

Clones were read by immunoSEQ multiplex PCR, and TCRdb kept only the in-frame ones, dropping some. The table records about 2,500,000 clones, approximately 90% of them present only once. This CDR3 has 13 amino acids. Germline assignment: CDR1 ENHRY and CDR2 SYGVKD. Trimming stripped 6 bases from V and 11 bases from J, with 19 bases between. Material for sequencing was naive CD4+ T cells sorted from blood. The subset here: CD45RA+ positively selected. The V and J genes are TRBV10-3 and TRBJ2-5; perhaps D is TRBD1 or TRBD2 (5 bases each). The receptor's source is a man younger than 30 in good health. CDR3 loop: CAISPTDVGEQYF. CDR3 sequence (DNA): TGTGCCATCAGCCCGACCGACGTGGGGGAGCAGTACTTC.